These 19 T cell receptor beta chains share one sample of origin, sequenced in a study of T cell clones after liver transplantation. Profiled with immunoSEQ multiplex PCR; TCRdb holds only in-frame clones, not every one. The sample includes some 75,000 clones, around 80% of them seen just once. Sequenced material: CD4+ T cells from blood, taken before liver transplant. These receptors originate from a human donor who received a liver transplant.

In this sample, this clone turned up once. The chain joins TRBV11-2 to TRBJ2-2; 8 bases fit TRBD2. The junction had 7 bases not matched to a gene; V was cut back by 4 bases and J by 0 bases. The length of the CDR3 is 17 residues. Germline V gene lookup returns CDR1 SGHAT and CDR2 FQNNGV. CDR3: CASSSPKGLANTGELFF. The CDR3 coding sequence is TGTGCCAGCAGCTCACCAAAGGGACTAGCGAACACCGGGGAGCTGTTTTTT.

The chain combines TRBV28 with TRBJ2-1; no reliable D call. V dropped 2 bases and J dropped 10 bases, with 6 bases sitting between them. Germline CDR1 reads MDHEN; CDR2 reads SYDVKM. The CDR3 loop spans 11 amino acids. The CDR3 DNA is TGTGCCAGCAGTTTAGAAAGGGAGCAGTTCTTC. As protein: CASSLEREQFF.

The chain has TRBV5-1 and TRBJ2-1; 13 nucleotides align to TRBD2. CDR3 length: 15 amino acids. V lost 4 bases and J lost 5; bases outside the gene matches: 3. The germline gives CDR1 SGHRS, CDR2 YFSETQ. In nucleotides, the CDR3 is TGCGCCAGCAGCGTACTAGCGGGAGGGCACAATGAGCAGTTCTTC. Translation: CASSVLAGGHNEQFF.

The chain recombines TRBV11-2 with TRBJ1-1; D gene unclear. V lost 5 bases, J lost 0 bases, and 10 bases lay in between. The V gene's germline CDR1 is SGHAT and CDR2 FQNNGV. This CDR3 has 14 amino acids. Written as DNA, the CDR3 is TGTGCCAGCAGCGCCCAAACAGTGAACACTGAAGCTTTCTTT. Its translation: CASSAQTVNTEAFF. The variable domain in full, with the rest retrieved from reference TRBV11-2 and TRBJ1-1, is EAGVAQSPRYKIIEKRQSVAFWCNPISGHATLYWYQQILGQGPKLLIQFQNNGVVDDSQLPKDRFSAERLKGVDSTLKIQPAKLEDSAVYLCASSAQTVNTEAFFGQGTRLTVV.

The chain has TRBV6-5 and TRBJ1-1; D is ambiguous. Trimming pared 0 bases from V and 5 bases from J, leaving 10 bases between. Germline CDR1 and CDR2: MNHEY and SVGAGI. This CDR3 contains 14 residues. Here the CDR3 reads CASSYSAGRTEAFF. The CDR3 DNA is TGTGCCAGCAGTTACTCGGCAGGAAGGACTGAAGCTTTCTTT.

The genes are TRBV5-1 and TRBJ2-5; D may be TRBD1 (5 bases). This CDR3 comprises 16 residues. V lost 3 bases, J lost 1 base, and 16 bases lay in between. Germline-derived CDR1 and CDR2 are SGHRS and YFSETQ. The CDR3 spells CASSYWGAASQETQYF. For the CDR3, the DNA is TGCGCCAGCAGCTATTGGGGCGCAGCTAGCCAAGAGACCCAGTACTTC.

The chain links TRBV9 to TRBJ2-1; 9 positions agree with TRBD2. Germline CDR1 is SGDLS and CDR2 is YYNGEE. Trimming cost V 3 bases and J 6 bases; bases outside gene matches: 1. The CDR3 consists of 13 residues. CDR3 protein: CASSAGLANEQFF. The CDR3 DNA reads TGTGCCAGCAGCGCGGGACTAGCCAATGAGCAGTTCTTC.

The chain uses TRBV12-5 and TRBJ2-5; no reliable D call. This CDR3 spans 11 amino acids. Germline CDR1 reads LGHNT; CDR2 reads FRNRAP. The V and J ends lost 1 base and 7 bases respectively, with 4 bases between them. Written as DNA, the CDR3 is TGTGCTAGTGGTTTGGCGGGGACCCAGTACTTC. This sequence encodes CASGLAGTQYF.

In DNA, the CDR3 is TGTGCCGCCAAGCGGTCCCCTAATGAAAAACTGTTTTTT. This gives the protein CAAKRSPNEKLFF. The J gene is TRBJ1-4, the V gene TRBV28; D is ambiguous. Germline V gene lookup returns CDR1 MDHEN and CDR2 SYDVKM. The CDR3 sequence is 13 residues long. The V end lost 11 bases, the J end lost 3 bases, and 13 bases lay between the germline ends. The variable domain in full, with the rest retrieved from reference TRBV28 and TRBJ1-4, is DVKVTQSSRYLVKRTGEKVFLECVQDMDHENMFWYRQDPGLGLRLIYFSYDVKMKEKGDIPEGYSVSREKKERFSLILESASTNQTSMYLCAAKRSPNEKLFFGSGTQLSVL.

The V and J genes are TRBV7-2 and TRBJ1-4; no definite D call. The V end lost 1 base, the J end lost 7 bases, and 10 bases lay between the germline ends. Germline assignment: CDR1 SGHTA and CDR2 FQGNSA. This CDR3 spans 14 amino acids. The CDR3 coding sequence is TGTGCCAGCAGCTTAGATTGGCGTACTGAAAAACTGTTTTTT. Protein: CASSLDWRTEKLFF. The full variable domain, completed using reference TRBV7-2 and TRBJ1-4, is GAGVSQSPSNKVTEKGKDVELRCDPISGHTALYWYRQSLGQGLEFLIYFQGNSAPDKSGLPSDRFSAERTGGSVSTLTIQRTQQEDSAVYLCASSLDWRTEKLFFGSGTQLSVL.

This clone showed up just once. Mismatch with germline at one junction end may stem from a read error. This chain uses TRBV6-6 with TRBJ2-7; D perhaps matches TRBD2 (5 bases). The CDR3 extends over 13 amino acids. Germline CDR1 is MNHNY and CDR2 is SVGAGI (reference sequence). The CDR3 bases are TGTGCCAGCAGCTACTTGGGAGTCTACGAGCAGTACTTC. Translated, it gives CASSYLGVYEQYF.

The CDR3 DNA is TGTGCCAGCAGCTCGAGGGGAGGTCAGCCCCAGCATTTT. It specifies CASSSRGGQPQHF. The V call is TRBV6-5, the J call TRBJ1-5; tentatively, D is TRBD1 (5 bases). Trimming removed 6 bases at V and 6 bases at J, with 12 bases between. This CDR3 region has 13 residues. Germline V gives CDR1 MNHEY, CDR2 SVGAGI.

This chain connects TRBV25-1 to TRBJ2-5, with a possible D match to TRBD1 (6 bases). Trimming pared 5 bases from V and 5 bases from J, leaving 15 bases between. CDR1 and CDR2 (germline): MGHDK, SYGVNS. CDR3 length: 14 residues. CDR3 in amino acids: CASSPGAHRETQYF. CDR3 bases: TGTGCCAGCAGTCCAGGGGCGCACCGGGAGACCCAGTACTTC.

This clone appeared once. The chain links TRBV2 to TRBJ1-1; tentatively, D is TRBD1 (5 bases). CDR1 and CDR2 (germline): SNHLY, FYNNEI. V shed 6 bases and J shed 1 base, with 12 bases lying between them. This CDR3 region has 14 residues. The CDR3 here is CASSSGPGNTEAFF. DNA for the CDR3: TGTGCCAGCAGCTCAGGGCCCGGGAACACTGAAGCTTTCTTT. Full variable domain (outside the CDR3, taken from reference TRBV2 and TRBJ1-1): EPEVTQTPSHQVTQMGQEVILRCVPISNHLYFYWYRQILGQKVEFLVSFYNNEISEKSEIFDDQFSVERPDGSNFTLKIRSTKLEDSAMYFCASSSGPGNTEAFFGQGTRLTVV.

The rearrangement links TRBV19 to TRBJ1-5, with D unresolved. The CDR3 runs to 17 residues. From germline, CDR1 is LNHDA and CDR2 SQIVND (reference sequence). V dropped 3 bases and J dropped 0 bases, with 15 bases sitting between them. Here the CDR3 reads CASSIGYGSYSNQPQHF. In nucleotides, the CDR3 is TGTGCCAGTAGTATCGGGTACGGATCCTATAGCAATCAGCCCCAGCATTTT.

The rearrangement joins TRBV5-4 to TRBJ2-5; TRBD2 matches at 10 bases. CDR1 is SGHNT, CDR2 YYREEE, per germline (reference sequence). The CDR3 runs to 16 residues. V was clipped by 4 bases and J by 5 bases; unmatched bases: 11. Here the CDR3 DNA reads TGTGCCAGCAGCCCTCGGACTAGCGGTCTTGGGGAGACCCAGTACTTC. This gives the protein CASSPRTSGLGETQYF.

The CDR3 region has the DNA TGTGCCAGCAGTTCAGTAGACACCTACTACTATGGCTACACCTTC. Translated: CASSSVDTYYYGYTF. V is TRBV28 and J is TRBJ1-2; D remains unclear. The V end lost 4 bases, the J end lost 3 bases, and 15 bases lay between the germline ends. CDR1 and CDR2 from the germline V gene are MDHEN and SYDVKM. CDR3 size: 15 residues.

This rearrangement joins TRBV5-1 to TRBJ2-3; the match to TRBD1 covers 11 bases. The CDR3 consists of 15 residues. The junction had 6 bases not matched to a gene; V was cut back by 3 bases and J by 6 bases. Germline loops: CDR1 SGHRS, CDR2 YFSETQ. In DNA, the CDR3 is TGCGCCAGCAGCTCTGGACAGGGGGCCCTCGATACGCAGTATTTT. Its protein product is CASSSGQGALDTQYF.

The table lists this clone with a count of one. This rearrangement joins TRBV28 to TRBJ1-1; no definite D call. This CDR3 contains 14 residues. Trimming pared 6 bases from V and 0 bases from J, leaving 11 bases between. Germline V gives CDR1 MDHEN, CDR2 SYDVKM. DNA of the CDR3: TGTGCCAGCAGGAGTCTTTGGTTGAACACTGAAGCTTTCTTT. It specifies CASRSLWLNTEAFF.